This entry is about one TCR beta chain. Its antigen is currently unknown. This entry is derived from a study of T cell responses to AZD1222 COVID-19 vaccine. The study, taken as a whole, reports: Only after the peak T cell response were repertoires sampled. Clonal diversity was possibly underestimated, and white British individuals and females predominated among donors. Recipients of AZD1222 seropositive at baseline numbered only 5 or 6.

Here immunoSEQ multiplex PCR was the method, and the copy in TCRdb shows in-frame clones only, minus some. The sample consists of about 81,000 clones, 90% of them appearing once. The origin of this receptor is an adult who received the AZD1222 COVID-19 vaccine. This sample comprised peripheral blood, obtained 28 days after the second AZD1222 dose.

CDR3 protein: CASSKSDENIQYF. CDR3 DNA sequence: TGTGCCAGCAGCAAATCGGACGAAAACATTCAGTACTTC. The chain is built from TRBV21-1 and TRBJ2-4. TRBV21-1 is shown as a pseudogene. This CDR3 region has 13 residues.